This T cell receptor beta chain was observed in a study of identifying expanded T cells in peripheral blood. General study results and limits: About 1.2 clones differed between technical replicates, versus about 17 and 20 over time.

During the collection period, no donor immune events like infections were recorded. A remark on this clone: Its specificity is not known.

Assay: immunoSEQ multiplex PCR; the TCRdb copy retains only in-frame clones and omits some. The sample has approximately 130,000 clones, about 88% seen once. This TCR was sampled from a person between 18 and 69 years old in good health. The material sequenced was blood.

The chain's CDR3 is CASSVGQEMSYTF. CDR3 sequence (DNA): TGTGCCAGCAGCGTAGGACAGGAAATGAGCTACACCTTC. This rearrangement joins TRBV9 to TRBJ1-2; D perhaps matches TRBD1 (6 bases). Trimming pared 0 bases from V and 9 bases from J, leaving 12 bases between. This CDR3 has 13 residues. Germline CDR1 is SGDLS and CDR2 is YYNGEE.